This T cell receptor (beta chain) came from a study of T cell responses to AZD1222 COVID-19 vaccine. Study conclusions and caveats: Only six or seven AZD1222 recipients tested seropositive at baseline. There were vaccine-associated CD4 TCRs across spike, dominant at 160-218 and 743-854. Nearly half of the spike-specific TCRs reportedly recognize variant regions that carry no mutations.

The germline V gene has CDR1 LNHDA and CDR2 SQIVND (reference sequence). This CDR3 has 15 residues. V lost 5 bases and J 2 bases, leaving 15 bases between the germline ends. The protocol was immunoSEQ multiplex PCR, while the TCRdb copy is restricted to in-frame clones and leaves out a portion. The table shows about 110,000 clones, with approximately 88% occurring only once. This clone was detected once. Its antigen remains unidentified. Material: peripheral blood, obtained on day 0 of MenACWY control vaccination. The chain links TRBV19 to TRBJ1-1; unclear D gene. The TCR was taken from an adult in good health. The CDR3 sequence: CASSVREGGNTEAFF. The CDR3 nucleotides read TGTGCCAGTAGTGTTCGGGAAGGCGGCAACACTGAAGCTTTCTTT.